This T cell receptor beta chain stems from a study of cytomegalovirus exposure and HLA in healthy donors. Study-wide results and caveats: TRBV6-2, TRBV6-3 and some other V segments were unresolvable in 87-base-pair reads.

In the PCR, 60 Vbeta and 13 Jbeta primers were used. Assay used: immunoSEQ multiplex PCR; TCRdb lists only in-frame clones, some missing. Of under 200,000 clones in the sample, about four fifths are singletons; the top ten hold approximately 0.47%. This CDR3 has 14 amino acids. Germline values: CDR1 MNHEY, CDR2 SVGAGI. A word on this clone: Its matching antigen is unknown.

The source of this sequence is a woman aged 45-60 years in good health and CMV-seronegative. Sequences were obtained from PBMCs. The V call is TRBV6-5, the J call TRBJ2-5; D remains ambiguous. TRBJ2-7 explains the end of the DNA better; the J call may be wrong. The CDR3 nucleotides read TGTGCCAGCAGTGGATCAGGTATTACCTACGAGCAGTACTTC. Its translation: CASSGSGITYEQYF.